Listed below are T cell receptor beta chains from one sample, sequenced in a study of blood T cell repertoires in COVID-19. Profiling relied on immunoSEQ multiplex PCR, and the TCRdb table lists in-frame clones only, not all of them. The data contain some 400,000 clones, around 87% of them seen just once; the ten biggest clones take up roughly 2.1%. Sequences were obtained from peripheral blood. The receptor set was obtained from a woman in her sixties with COVID-19, enrolled during active disease. The CDR3 runs from the conserved cysteine through the conserved F or W. Fields, in order: D gene, clone size, V gene, J gene, CDR3 DNA, CDR3 protein. D genes are given only for firm matches. Some rows mark clone size as missing; the rest say once, few, many or name a class of expanded clone.

>NA|NA|TRBV5-1|TRBJ2-5
TGCGCCAGCAGCTTGTGGGCTAGCGCGGAGACCCAGTACTTC
CASSLWASAETQYF
>TRBD2|NA|TRBV7-2|TRBJ2-5
TGTGCCAGCTACCGTGCGGGGGGGCCTGGAGAGACCCAGTACTTC
CASYRAGGPGETQYF
>NA|NA|TRBV5-1|TRBJ2-5
TGCGCCAGCAGCGCCAGGCCTGCCCAAGAGACCCAGTACTTC
CASSARPAQETQYF
>TRBD2|NA|TRBV5-1|TRBJ2-7
TGCGCCAGCAGTCGGAGCGGGGGGAGCTCCTACGAGCAGTACTTC
CASSRSGGSSYEQYF
>NA|NA|TRBV3-1/TRBV3-2|TRBJ2-7
TGTGCCAGCAGCCAAAGGGAGGCGTCCTACGAGCAGTACTTC
CASSQREASYEQYF
>TRBD1|NA|TRBV4-1|TRBJ1-4
TGCGCCAGCAGCCCTCCCGGGACAGGGAATGAAAAACTGTTTTTT
CASSPPGTGNEKLFF
>TRBD1|few|TRBV18|TRBJ1-2
TGTGCCAGCTCACCGGGAGCCGGGACAGACTATGGCTACACCTTC
CASSPGAGTDYGYTF
>NA|once|TRBV9|TRBJ1-2
TGTGCCAGCAGCGTAGGGGGCCCTAACTATGGCTACACCTTC
CASSVGGPNYGYTF
>TRBD1|NA|TRBV9|TRBJ2-7
TGTGCCAGCAGCCCTACCGCGGGACAGGGGGAGCAGTACTTC
CASSPTAGQGEQYF
>NA|NA|TRBV2|TRBJ2-6
TGTGCCAGCAGTCTACAGGGATCTGGGGCCAACGTCCTGACTTTC
CASSLQGSGANVLTF
>TRBD1|NA|TRBV19|TRBJ1-6
TGTGCCAGCGGACGGGCCGGGACAGTTTATTCACCCCTCCACTTT
CASGRAGTVYSPLHF
>TRBD1|once|TRBV4-1|TRBJ1-5
TGCGCCAGCAGCCAAGTGAGGACAGGGGGTGGAAATCAGCCCCAGCATTTT
CASSQVRTGGGNQPQHF
>TRBD1|NA|TRBV18|TRBJ2-1
TGTGCCAGCTCACCGGCCGGGACAGGGGGTCGCTACAATGAGCAGTTCTTC
CASSPAGTGGRYNEQFF
>NA|NA|TRBV9|TRBJ1-1
TGTGCCAGCAGCGTGGGGAGGGGAGGCACTGAAGCTTTCTTT
CASSVGRGGTEAFF
>TRBD2|NA|TRBV11-2|TRBJ2-2
TGTGCCAGCAGCCCACGCCCACTAGCGGGGGCCCTCACCGGGGAGCTGTTTTTT
CASSPRPLAGALTGELFF
>NA|NA|TRBV18|TRBJ2-5
TGTGCCAGCTCACCCCTTGGAGCACCTCAAGAGACCCAGTACTTC
CASSPLGAPQETQYF
>NA|once|TRBV6-2/TRBV6-3|TRBJ2-7
TGTGCCAGCAGTCGGAGGATGGACGAGCAGTACTTC
CASSRRMDEQYF
>TRBD1|NA|TRBV27|TRBJ1-2
TGTGCCAGCAGGGCTACCGGGACAGGGGATGGCTACACCTTC
CASRATGTGDGYTF
>TRBD1|NA|TRBV2|TRBJ2-7
TGTGCCAGCAGGGGGTGGACAGGCTACGAGCAGTACTTC
CASRGWTGYEQYF
>NA|NA|TRBV27|TRBJ1-2
TGTGCCAGCAGTTGGGGGAATGCGGGGGCGCGCGGCTACACCTTC
CASSWGNAGARGYTF
>NA|NA|TRBV5-1|TRBJ2-3
TGCGCCAGCAGCAGGGGAAAAACAGATACGCAGTATTTT
CASSRGKTDTQYF
>NA|NA|TRBV19|TRBJ1-5
TGTGCCAGTAGTGCGGTTAGCAATCAGCCCCAGCATTTT
CASSAVSNQPQHF
>TRBD2|NA|TRBV29-1|TRBJ2-1
TGCAGCGTTGAAACTAGCGATGCGTACAATGAGCAGTTCTTC
CSVETSDAYNEQFF